This T cell receptor (beta chain) was captured in a study of identical twins listed by TCRdb under 2016. A note on the overall study: The study deep-sequenced TCR alpha and beta repertoires from monozygotic twins, unrelated adults of various ages and cord blood to test whether fetal clonotypes persist. To rule out contamination, the twin experiments were replicated at different times with different library preparation protocols. Overall results and qualifications from the work: Invariant T cells such as MAIT and iNKT could partly confound zero-insertion analyses, although diverse VJ usage argued against such confounding for most clonotypes. Compared with coincidental sharing between unrelated individuals, out-of-frame TCR alpha sequences shared between twins had an excess of sequences with low generation probability. A weaker excess of twin sharing was found in beta out-of-frame sequences because the signal-to-noise ratio was lowered by fewer shared sequences. Abundant cord blood beta clonotypes had fewer insertions, young adult naive repertoires showed a similar but weaker trend, and memory repertoires showed no such trend. Because the same donors could not be followed over many years, the conclusions relied on cross-sectional statistical analysis. Out-of-frame TCR alpha sharing in monozygotic twins was systematically underestimated by recombination models, whereas sharing between unrelated individuals was in agreement with the recombination models.

V is cut by 5 bases and J by 3 bases, and the space between the germline ends is 13 bases. From cysteine to phenylalanine, the CDR3 is 15 amino acids long. Just CDR3 DNA is preserved here, 45 bases in frame from base 1. Reading the germline V gene (reference sequence) gives CDR1 MNHEY and CDR2 SMNVEV. Worth noting for this clonotype: What this receptor recognizes is not known. Base qualities are not provided; no much larger clone lies one nucleotide away.

Library construction relied on 5' RACE. For sequencing, an Illumina HiSeq 2000 was employed. Template switching introduced a universal primer binding site; the final cDNA contained a unique molecular identifier, enabling accurate counting of TCR cDNA molecules. Specific primers in the conserved constant-segment region were used to synthesize first-strand cDNA for the TCR alpha and beta chains. To control for contamination, every cDNA library carried two barcodes: a SMART-Mk sample barcode plus Illumina barcodes. TruSeq adapter sequences and Illumina sample barcodes were added in two successive PCR steps. Sequencing of the TCR alpha and beta cDNA libraries was done on the Illumina HiSeq platform using custom primers. The authors processed their data as follows. MiGEC processed the raw reads to extract unique molecular identifiers, while MiXCR was used to determine the CDR3 positions. For each individual, recombination models were inferred using an EM algorithm with the repgenHMM and IGoR tools. The analysis of shared clonotypes was done with the tcR package in R, with sharing normalized by the product of cloneset sizes. To study raw recombination without the effects of thymic and clonal selection, out-of-frame nonproductive sequences were analyzed. The raw public reads went through TCRdb reprocessing: fastp at Q25, MiXCR clone calling, in-frame beta chains kept. Here each entry gathers all rows of one CDR3 protein and keeps the most common genes and DNA. The V and J calls, along with clone size, are taken from TCRdb and not from the paper's own processing. The sample table contains fewer than 800,000 distinct CDR3 sequences; only one count was recorded for about 7.1% of them. The leading ten clones occupy 1.6% of the sample.

Every donor was a healthy Caucasian. Three pairs of female monozygotic twins, all aged roughly 18 to 29 years, were included in the twin cohort. Peripheral blood mononuclear cells were the source from which RNA for the TCR libraries was isolated. These data were also reused for a study on yellow fever vaccine responses in identical twins. That second publication adds: The T cell response to vaccination in identical twins was reported by the authors to appear partly convergent and partly personalized. In identical twins, the study followed T cell clones that responded to the vaccine with precision.

This clonotype was obtained from a woman aged 18-29 years in good health. The sample comprised PBMCs. The rearranged segments are TRBV27 and TRBJ2-2, with the D gene not clear enough to name. The sequence in DNA is TGTGCCAGCAGTCGTGGGGTGACGGACACCGGGGAGCTGTTTTTT. Translated, this gives CASSRGVTDTGELFF.